The present T cell receptor beta chain was sequenced within a study of shared clonotypes between healthy human individuals (dated by TCRdb to 2018 to 2020). In the study overall: The cohort included a few men and a couple of women between 18 and 49 years of age. For each donor, CD4 naive and CD4 memory were each run on three plates, CD8 naive on two plates, and CD8 memory on one plate. Libraries were prepared and TCR repertoires were sequenced by different laboratories using diverse techniques, in order to increase sequencing depth and limit assay-specific biases. Blood TCR repertoires of five healthy adults were deeply sequenced to estimate repertoire size and the extent of clonotype sharing between individuals. Between about 0.9 and 8.9 billion PBMCs per donor were obtained by leukapheresis. The investigation overall reported the following: Pairwise subsampling led to the expectation that sequencing depth would affect the degree of clonotype sharing among donors. Because the study included a small number of donors, the genetic and exposure-history diversity represented was limited. Sampling was restricted to blood, and TCR repertoires in tissues likely differ from the TCR repertoires found in blood. Estimated clonotype richness was generally larger for naive than for memory subsets. Even with the large sequencing depth, rarefaction of the sorted-subset datasets indicated that sequencing was incomplete. Sharing across several donors was observed for about 5% of naive CD4, under 4% of naive CD8, about 2.5% of memory CD4, and less than 0.45% of memory CD8 clonotypes. Compared with non-shared clonotypes, clonotypes shared by all four sorted-subset donors had higher generation probabilities.

Taken from cysteine to phenylalanine, the CDR3 has 13 residues. Just the 39-base CDR3 DNA is kept, in frame starting at base 1. CDR1 is given as SGHAT and CDR2 as FQNNGV, both from the germline V gene. V has 3 bases trimmed and J has 5 bases trimmed; junction bases matching no gene number 3. The donors were healthy, HIV-negative adults who had no recently reported acute infections or vaccinations. Every donor was a Caucasian adult living in Nashville, Tennessee, USA. CD8 memory samples consisted of magnetically selected CD45RO+ cells combined with CCR7-negative CD45RA+ effector memory (TemRA) cells. Blood was obtained by leukapheresis, after which PBMCs were separated by Ficoll-Histopaque density gradient centrifugation and cryopreserved in liquid nitrogen vapor phase. Purity and quantity of every magnetically sorted T cell population were checked by analytical flow cytometry. Genomic DNA was isolated from each sorted fraction and quantified by UV absorbance on a Nanodrop 2000c.

TCR CDR3 regions were amplified from genomic DNA by multiplex PCR using the deep immunoSEQ assay. Genomic DNA extracted from each cell subset was distributed evenly over all wells of several immunoSEQ 96-well plates, and each plate served as one replicate. For sorted subsets, around 0.2 ug genomic DNA, equal to 25,000 to 35,000 T cell genomes, was loaded into each replicate PCR. The purified libraries were quantified using a Qubit 3.0 fluorometer, sized with a Bioanalyzer 2100, and then quantified again using the KAPA Library Quantification kit. Every immunoSEQ 96-well plate was sequenced on a dedicated single-read 150-cycle Illumina NextSeq 550 flow cell. The authors' analysis ran thus. Because the immunoSEQ output included only junctional sequences and no quality scores, the filtering could not be the same as the filtering used for full-length reads. To assign V/J genes and CDR3, sequences were annotated against IMGT germline references using PyIR, a Python wrapper for IgBLAST v1.9. Reads were removed for weak V/J assignments (E-value above 1e-6), missing CDR3, stop codons, out-of-frame junctions, or ambiguous translated residues. V3J clonotypes were defined by identical inferred V gene, J gene, and CDR3 amino acid sequence. To compute the percentage overlap between repertoires, the number of shared unique clonotypes was divided by the size of the smaller repertoire. RTK rarefaction, the Chao1 estimator, and Recon v2.1 estimates of unobserved clonotypes were used to assess repertoire richness. Generation probabilities for all TCRbeta clonotypes obtained by the gDNA method from a handful of donors were computed using OLGA. What TCRdb holds here is the immuneACCESS table cut down to in-frame rearrangements. Part of the clones is not present; checked against another copy, under half of the missing clones reflect an unresolved V gene, and the others are unexplained. V and J calls plus clone size are reproduced from that table; the DNA served to infer D and trimming. The sample records some 700,000 clones, about nine tenths of which are singletons. The top ten hold 34% of the sample.

Note on this clone: It lacks a known antigen. No clone much larger than this one lies a single base away; base qualities are absent.

This sequence uses TRBV11-2 and TRBJ2-5, with 7 middle bases fitting TRBD1. This TCR came from a man aged 18 to 29 in good health. Some clones in this sample may be carry-over from other donors' samples. The material sequenced was memory CD8+ T cells from PBMCs. The label giving this sample's cell subset or site can be read as: CD45RO+ cells pooled with CCR7-negative TemRA cells. DNA sequence: TGTGCCAGCAGCTTTCCCAGGGGGGAGACCCAGTACTTC. Translated, it reads CASSFPRGETQYF.